This T cell receptor (beta chain) was profiled in a study of siplizumab effects on memory and regulatory T cells. General study results and limits: Unstimulated subsets captured only a minor fraction of alloreactive clones. Roughly 75-97% of proliferating CD4+ or CD8+ clones lacked a naive or memory phenotype that could be assigned.

Generated by immunoSEQ multiplex PCR, the TCRdb table keeps only in-frame clones and is missing some. The repertoire consists of tens of thousands of clones, with around 96% occurring once and the leading ten covering roughly 0.097%. With regard to this clone: As yet, its antigen is unknown.

With 3 bases clipped from V and 5 bases from J, the junction kept 9 bases outside the gene matches. CDR3 length: 15 residues. Germline CDR1 SGDLS, CDR2 YYNGEE. The rearrangement uses TRBV9 and TRBJ2-5, with 8 bases identical to TRBD2. The TCR sequence derives from a human donor in good health. Material: naive CD8+ T cells sorted from blood. The CDR3 reads CASSGAGGAGETQYF. The CDR3 nucleotides read TGTGCCAGCAGCGGGGCGGGGGGCGCAGGGGAGACCCAGTACTTC.